One and the same sample provided the 12 T cell receptor beta chains below, sequenced in a study of T cell repertoires in cytomegalovirus infection. TCRdb re-called the reads with MiXCR, one entry per CDR3 protein. This table holds about 600,000 distinct CDR3 sequences, about 24% found once. Material: CD8+ T cells from PBMCs. These receptors all stem from a human donor in good health (CMV status not recorded). Some clones in this sample may be carry-over from other donors' samples.

This clonotype showed up just a few times. The V call is TRBV7-9, the J call TRBJ1-6; 10 bases agree with TRBD1. Losses at the gene ends were 5 bases for V and 7 bases for J; bases not matched to a gene: 17. CDR3 length: 19 residues. Germline V lookup: CDR1 SEHNR, CDR2 FQNEAQ (reference sequence). The CDR3 DNA follows: TGTGCCAGCAGCCCGGTTAGTCCTTGGGACAGGGGCTCCAATTCACCCCTCCACTTT. Amino acid sequence: CASSPVSPWDRGSNSPLHF.

CDR3 bases: TGCAGTGCTTTAGCGGGGGATATCTCCTACGAGCAGTACTTC. This encodes CSALAGDISYEQYF. The chain couples TRBV20-1 to TRBJ2-7; 9 nucleotides agree with TRBD2. The J segment lost 0 bases and the V segment lost 5 bases, leaving 5 bases of the junction unmatched. CDR1 and CDR2 from the germline V gene are DFQATT and SNEGSKA (reference sequence). There are 14 residues in the CDR3.

Note on this clonotype: It may be a read error: a sequence one base away is much more abundant. This rearrangement joins TRBV7-9 to TRBJ2-5; a weak D match, TRBD1 (6 bases). The CDR3 totals 14 residues. CDR1 is SEHNR, CDR2 FQNEAQ, per germline (reference sequence). V was shortened by 2 bases and J by 2 bases, with 9 bases between the two germline ends. This CDR3 is CASSLTTGQETQYF. The CDR3 DNA reads TGTGCCAGCAGCTTAACGACAGGTCAAGAGACCCAGTACTTC.

The sample holds a few counts of this clonotype. The rearrangement joins TRBV6-6 to TRBJ1-1; 7 bases are shared with TRBD1. The CDR3 is 12 residues long. Losses at the gene ends were 2 bases for V and 7 bases for J; bases not matched to a gene: 1. Germline CDR1 reads MNHNY; CDR2 reads SVGAGI (reference sequence). The CDR3 spells CASSYDRDEAFF. The CDR3 DNA sequence: TGTGCCAGCAGTTACGACAGGGATGAAGCTTTCTTT.

In this sample, this clonotype turned up a few times. The CDR3 loop reads CASSAPLDRGGYGYTF. The CDR3 coding sequence is TGTGCCAGCAGCGCGCCCCTGGACAGGGGCGGCTATGGCTACACCTTC. This chain links TRBV6-6 with TRBJ1-2; TRBD1 agrees at 9 bases. J lost 4 bases, V lost 6 bases, and 12 bases had no gene match. Per the germline V gene, CDR1 is MNHNY and CDR2 is SVGAGI (reference sequence). The CDR3 consists of 16 residues.

This clonotype has a count of ten or more. This sequence joins TRBV7-8 and TRBJ1-1; D not certain. With 1 base removed from V and 4 bases from J, the gap between germline ends came to 13 bases. Germline CDR1 and CDR2: SGHVS and FQNEAQ. This CDR3 is built from 15 residues. This CDR3 reads CASSLVSSEVTEAFF. For the CDR3, the DNA is TGTGCCAGCAGCTTAGTCAGCAGCGAAGTCACTGAAGCTTTCTTT.

V and J are TRBV20-1 and TRBJ2-2; 9 bases line up with TRBD2. This CDR3 region has 16 residues. From germline, CDR1 is DFQATT and CDR2 SNEGSKA (reference sequence). The CDR3 loop reads CSVGPSGAPNTGELFF. The CDR3 nucleotides read TGCAGCGTGGGGCCTAGCGGGGCCCCGAACACCGGGGAGCTGTTTTTT.

V usage is TRBV6-5 and J usage is TRBJ2-1, with a tentative D call TRBD2 (6 bases). The V end was cut by 7 bases, the J end by 5 bases, with 9 bases between. Germline CDR1 and CDR2: MNHEY and SVGAGI. This CDR3 is built from 12 residues. CDR3: CASTGLNNEQFF. CDR3 DNA sequence: TGTGCCAGCACGGGACTGAACAATGAGCAGTTCTTC.

This clonotype was counted only a few times. A much larger clone is a single base away; this may be a read error. The chain is built from TRBV6-1 and TRBJ2-5; the D is unclear. Germline CDR1 and CDR2: MNHNS and SASEGT. The CDR3 has 12 residues. V was pared by 5 bases and J by 4 bases, with 8 bases between. CDR3 DNA sequence: TGTGCCAGCAGTTACCCCCCAGAGACCCAGTACTTC. It specifies CASSYPPETQYF.

The table lists this clonotype with many counts. The chain employs TRBV11-2 and TRBJ1-1; D not certain. The CDR3 runs 16 residues. The germline V gene has CDR1 SGHAT and CDR2 FQNNGV. Trimming stripped 3 bases from V and 0 bases from J, with 14 bases between. CDR3 DNA sequence: TGTGCCAGCAGCTTTTGGGTTCGACATCTGAACACTGAAGCTTTCTTT. Protein product: CASSFWVRHLNTEAFF.

The J gene is TRBJ2-5, the V gene TRBV28, with D hard to call. Germline V gene sequence: CDR1 MDHEN, CDR2 SYDVKM. The germline V and J ends were trimmed by 3 bases and 2 bases, with 13 bases remaining between them. The CDR3 length is 15 residues. CDR3 loop: CASSFGSQTQETQYF. The CDR3 DNA is TGTGCCAGCAGTTTTGGGTCGCAGACACAAGAGACCCAGTACTTC.

Here the CDR3 reads CASSSFTTSDSPLHF. The CDR3 region has the DNA TGTGCCAGCAGCTCCTTTACAACCTCGGATTCACCCCTCCACTTT. The chain recombines TRBV7-6 with TRBJ1-6; D unclear. The CDR3 contains 15 residues. V was cut by 4 bases and J by 8 bases, with 15 bases left in between. The germline gives CDR1 SGHVS, CDR2 FNYEAQ.